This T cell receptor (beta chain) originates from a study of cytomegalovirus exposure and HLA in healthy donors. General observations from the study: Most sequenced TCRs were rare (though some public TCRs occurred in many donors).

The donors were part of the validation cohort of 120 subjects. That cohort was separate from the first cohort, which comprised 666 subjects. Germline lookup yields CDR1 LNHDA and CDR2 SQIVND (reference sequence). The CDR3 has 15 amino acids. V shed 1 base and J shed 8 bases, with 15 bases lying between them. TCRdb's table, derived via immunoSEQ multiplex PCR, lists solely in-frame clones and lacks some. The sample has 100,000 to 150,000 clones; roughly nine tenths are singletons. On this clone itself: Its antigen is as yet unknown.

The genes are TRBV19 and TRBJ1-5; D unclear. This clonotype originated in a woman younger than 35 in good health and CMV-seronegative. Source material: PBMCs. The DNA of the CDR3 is TGTGCCAGTAGTATAGTATCGACAAAGATCAAGCCCCAGCATTTT. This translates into CASSIVSTKIKPQHF. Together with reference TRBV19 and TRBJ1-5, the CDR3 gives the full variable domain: DGGITQSPKYLFRKEGQNVTLSCEQNLNHDAMYWYRQDPGQGLRLIYYSQIVNDFQKGDIAEGYSVSREKKESFPLTVTSAQKNPTAFYLCASSIVSTKIKPQHFGDGTRLSIL.